The entry that follows covers one T cell receptor beta chain sequence. The V segment lost 3 bases and the J segment 5 bases; nucleotides outside the gene matches: 9. CDR3 length: 16 residues. Germline CDR1 reads MNHEY; CDR2 reads SMNVEV (reference sequence). The entry originates in a study of identical twins. TCRdb used MiXCR to reprocess the 5' RACE reads, holding one entry per CDR3 protein. This sample has under 1 million distinct CDR3 sequences, with around an eighth found just once. Separately, the same data were catalogued under a study of yellow fever vaccine responses in identical twins.

The TCR originated in a young woman in good health. The chain is built from TRBV27 and TRBJ2-5; 10 bases line up with TRBD2. Material: PBMCs. The CDR3 loop reads CASSFTSGIGGETQYF. The CDR3, as DNA: TGTGCCAGCAGTTTTACTAGCGGGATCGGCGGGGAGACCCAGTACTTC.